The clone carrying this T cell receptor (beta chain) was counted a few times. Unique molecular identifiers were incorporated when the TCRbeta library was constructed. MiXCR, applied by TCRdb to the PCR reads, yields one record per CDR3 protein. The sample carries roughly 310,000 distinct CDR3 sequences, more than 20% recorded once. These data belong to a study of T-cell reconstitution after alpha-beta-depleted transplantation in children. The ends lost 4 bases at V and 4 bases at J; junction bases unmatched: 10. There are 16 residues in the CDR3. Looked up from germline, CDR1 is SGHRS and CDR2 is YFSETQ.

The genes are TRBV5-1 and TRBJ1-5; 8 positions agree with TRBD1. The sample was PBMCs, mostly from graft donor cells, taken 180 days after TCRalphabeta/CD19-depleted stem cell transplant. The receptor was derived from a male patient aged 10-17 years who had a stem cell transplant for acute lymphoblastic leukemia, so the T cells may come from the graft donor. The CDR3 coding sequence is TGCGCCAGCAGCGCCCGACAGGGGCGGTCAAATCAGCCCCAGCATTTT. Residues: CASSARQGRSNQPQHF.